This TCR beta chain was recovered during a study of early T cells in non-severe SARS-CoV-2 infection. Turning to the study itself: Sequenced bulk RNA came from whole blood that was unsorted, and chains were unpaired.

A word on this clonotype: Its target is not known.

Unique molecular identifier tags were affixed to discrete cDNA molecules. Each CDR3 protein is one row after TCRdb ran MiXCR on the 5' RACE reads. Of some 91,000 distinct CDR3 sequences in the sample, about 13% were seen once. Study conclusions and caveats: Database matching using VDJdb favored anti-spike CD8 responses, with private and CD4 specificities left missing.

Germline-derived CDR1 and CDR2 are DFQATT and SNEGSKA (reference sequence). V lost 6 bases to trimming and J lost 2 bases; unmatched junction nucleotides: 12. The length of the CDR3 is 15 residues. Sequencing was performed on whole blood. V is TRBV20-1 and J is TRBJ2-7; TRBD1 matches at 8 bases. This sequence was found in an adult who was a healthcare worker with PCR-confirmed SARS-CoV-2 infection or an uninfected control (not recorded which). CDR3 bases: TGCAGTGCCACAGGGGGGCGGCCGGGACCCTACGAGCAGTACTTC. Protein sequence: CSATGGRPGPYEQYF.